In its sample, the clone carrying this T cell receptor beta chain was seen many times. Its cognate antigen is unknown. Deletions cut 1 base from V and 8 bases from J, with 11 bases between. CDR1 LGHDT and CDR2 YNNKEL come from the germline V gene (reference sequence). This CDR3 comprises 13 residues. Preparation of the TCRbeta library used unique molecular identifiers. TCRdb reprocessed the PCR reads with MiXCR, giving one entry per CDR3 protein. This table holds fewer than 250,000 distinct CDR3 sequences, roughly 8.2% found once. This sample stems from a study of T-cell reconstitution after alpha-beta-depleted transplantation in children. Overall study results and limits: It was surviving recipient T cells and thymic progenitors that gave some patients high TCRbeta diversity at day 60. Approximately two months post-transplant, alpha-beta T cells reportedly originated from several hundred expanded graft clones.

Here the sequenced sample was PBMCs, mostly from graft donor cells, taken 180 days after TCRalphabeta/CD19-depleted stem cell transplant. This receptor was obtained from a male patient between 5 and 17 years old who had a stem cell transplant for acute lymphoblastic leukemia, so the T cells may come from the graft donor. The chain recombines TRBV3-1 with TRBJ1-2, with D perhaps TRBD1 (5 bases). CDR3 nucleotides: TGTGCCAGCAGCCAAGGGGGACGGCCGGGCTACACCTTC. Its protein is CASSQGGRPGYTF.